This T cell receptor beta chain was retrieved from a study of Graves' ophthalmopathy and Graves' hyperthyroidism. The study's findings and limits: As the model predicted ophthalmopathy progression, it achieved a sensitivity of 55% to 71% and a specificity of approximately 72%.

The study amplified TCR beta CDR3 regions using RNA transcripts. An opening RT-PCR round employed HTBI primers and preceded a second-round multiplex PCR. MiXCR was run by TCRdb on the multiplex PCR reads, yielding one entry per CDR3 protein. The table lists almost 750,000 distinct CDR3 sequences, roughly two fifths of them singletons. V was clipped by 7 bases and J by 3 bases; unmatched bases: 8. From germline, CDR1 is ENHRY and CDR2 SYGVKD. This CDR3 comprises 15 residues. This clonotype was seen at least ten times. Its specificity is unknown. This TCR derives from an adult man with Graves' ophthalmopathy. The chain links TRBV10-3 to TRBJ1-5; 8 bases match TRBD1. Material: peripheral blood. The CDR3 spells CAIKADRGPNQPQHF. The CDR3 bases are TGTGCCATCAAAGCCGACAGGGGTCCCAATCAGCCCCAGCATTTT.